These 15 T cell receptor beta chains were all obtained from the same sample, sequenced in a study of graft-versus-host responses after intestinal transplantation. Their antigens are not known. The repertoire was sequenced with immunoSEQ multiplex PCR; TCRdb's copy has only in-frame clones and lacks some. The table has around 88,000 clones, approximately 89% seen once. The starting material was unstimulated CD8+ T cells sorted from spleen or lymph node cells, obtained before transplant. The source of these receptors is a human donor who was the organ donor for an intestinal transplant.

CDR3 nucleotides: TGTGCCAGCAGCTTAGGGCTAGCGGAGAGCGAGCAGTACTTC. This sequence encodes CASSLGLAESEQYF. The chain is built from TRBV7-7 and TRBJ2-7; 7 positions agree with TRBD2. This CDR3 has 14 residues. V lost 1 base and J lost 6; bases outside the gene matches: 6. In germline, CDR1 is SSHAT, CDR2 FNYEAQ (reference sequence).

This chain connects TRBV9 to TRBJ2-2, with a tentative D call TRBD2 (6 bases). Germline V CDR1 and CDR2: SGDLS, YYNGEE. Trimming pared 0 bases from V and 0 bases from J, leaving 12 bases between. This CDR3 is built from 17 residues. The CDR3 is CASSVASASANTGELFF. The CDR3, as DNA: TGTGCCAGCAGCGTAGCTAGCGCCTCCGCGAACACCGGGGAGCTGTTTTTT.

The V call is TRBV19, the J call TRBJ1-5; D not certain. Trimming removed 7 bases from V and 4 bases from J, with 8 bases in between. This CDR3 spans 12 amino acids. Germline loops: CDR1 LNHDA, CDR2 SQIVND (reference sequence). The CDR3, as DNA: TGTGCCAGTATGGCAGGTAATCAGCCCCAGCATTTT. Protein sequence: CASMAGNQPQHF.

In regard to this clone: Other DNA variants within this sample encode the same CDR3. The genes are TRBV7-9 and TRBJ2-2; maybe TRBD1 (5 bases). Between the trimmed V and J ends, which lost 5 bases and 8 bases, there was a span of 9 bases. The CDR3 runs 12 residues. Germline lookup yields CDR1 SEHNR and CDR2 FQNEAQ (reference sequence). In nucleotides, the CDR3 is TGTGCCAGCAGCCCAGGGCCGGGGGAGCTGTTTTTT. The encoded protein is CASSPGPGELFF.

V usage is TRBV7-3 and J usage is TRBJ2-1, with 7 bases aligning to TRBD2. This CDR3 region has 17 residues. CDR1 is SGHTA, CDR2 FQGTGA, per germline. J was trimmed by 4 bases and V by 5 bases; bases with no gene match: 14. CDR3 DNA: TGTGCCAGCAGCGGATACCGGGGGGATCTAACGTACAATGAGCAGTTCTTC. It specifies CASSGYRGDLTYNEQFF.

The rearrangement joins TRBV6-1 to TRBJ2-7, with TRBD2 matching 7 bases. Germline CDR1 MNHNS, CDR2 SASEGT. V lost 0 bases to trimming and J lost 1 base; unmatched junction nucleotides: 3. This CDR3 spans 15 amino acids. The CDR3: CASSEAGEGSYEQYF. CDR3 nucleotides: TGTGCCAGCAGTGAAGCAGGGGAGGGATCCTACGAGCAGTACTTC.

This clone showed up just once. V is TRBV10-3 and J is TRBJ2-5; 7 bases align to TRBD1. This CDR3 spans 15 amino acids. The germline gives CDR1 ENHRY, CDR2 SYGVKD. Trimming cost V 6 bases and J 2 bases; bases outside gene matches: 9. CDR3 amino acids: CAISQPGQIQETQYF. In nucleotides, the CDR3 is TGTGCCATCAGCCAGCCGGGACAGATTCAAGAGACCCAGTACTTC.

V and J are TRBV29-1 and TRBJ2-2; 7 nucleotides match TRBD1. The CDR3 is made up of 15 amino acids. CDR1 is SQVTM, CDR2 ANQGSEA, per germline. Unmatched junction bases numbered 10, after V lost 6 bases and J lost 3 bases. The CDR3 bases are TGCAGCGTCCCTAATACAGGGGTATACACCGGGGAGCTGTTTTTT. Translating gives CSVPNTGVYTGELFF.

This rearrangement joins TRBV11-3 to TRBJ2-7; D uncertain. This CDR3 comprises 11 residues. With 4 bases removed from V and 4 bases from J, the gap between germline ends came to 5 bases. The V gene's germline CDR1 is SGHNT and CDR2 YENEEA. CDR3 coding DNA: TGTGCCAGCAGCTCTGTGTACGAGCAGTACTTC. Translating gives CASSSVYEQYF.

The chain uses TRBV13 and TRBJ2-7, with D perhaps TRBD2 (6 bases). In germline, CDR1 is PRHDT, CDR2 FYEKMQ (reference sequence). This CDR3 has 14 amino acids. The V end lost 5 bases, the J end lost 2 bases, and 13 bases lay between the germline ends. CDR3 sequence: CASSPGTSAYEQYF. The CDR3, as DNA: TGTGCCAGCAGCCCTGGGACTTCTGCCTACGAGCAGTACTTC.

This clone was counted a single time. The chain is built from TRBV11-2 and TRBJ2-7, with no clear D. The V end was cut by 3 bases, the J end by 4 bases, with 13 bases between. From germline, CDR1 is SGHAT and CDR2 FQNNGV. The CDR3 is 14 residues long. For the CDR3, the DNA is TGTGCCAGCAGCTTTGTTTCCTCAAGGTACGAGCAGTACTTC. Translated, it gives CASSFVSSRYEQYF.

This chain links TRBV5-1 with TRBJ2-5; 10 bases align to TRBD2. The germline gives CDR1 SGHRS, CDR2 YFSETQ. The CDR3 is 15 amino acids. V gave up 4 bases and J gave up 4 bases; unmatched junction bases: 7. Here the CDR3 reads CASSPGTSVRETQYF. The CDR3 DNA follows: TGCGCCAGCAGCCCCGGGACTAGCGTTAGAGAGACCCAGTACTTC.

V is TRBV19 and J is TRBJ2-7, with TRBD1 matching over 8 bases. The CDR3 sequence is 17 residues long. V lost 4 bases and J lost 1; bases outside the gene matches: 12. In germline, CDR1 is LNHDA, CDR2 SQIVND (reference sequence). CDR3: CASSTMASTGESYEQYF. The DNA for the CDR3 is TGTGCCAGTAGTACTATGGCCTCGACAGGGGAGTCCTACGAGCAGTACTTC.

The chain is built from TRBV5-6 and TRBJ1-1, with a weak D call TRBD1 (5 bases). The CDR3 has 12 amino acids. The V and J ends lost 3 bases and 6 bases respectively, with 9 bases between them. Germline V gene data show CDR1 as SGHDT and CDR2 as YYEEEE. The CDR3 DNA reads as TGTGCCAGCAGCTGGTGGGGCTCTGAAGCTTTCTTT. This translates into CASSWWGSEAFF.

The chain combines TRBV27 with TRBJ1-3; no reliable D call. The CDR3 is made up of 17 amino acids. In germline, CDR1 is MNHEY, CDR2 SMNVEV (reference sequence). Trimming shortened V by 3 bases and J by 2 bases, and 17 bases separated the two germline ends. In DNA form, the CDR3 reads TGTGCCAGCAGTTTGGGCAGCGGGCGGAATCCTGGAAACACCATATATTTT. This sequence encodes CASSLGSGRNPGNTIYF.